These 31 T cell receptor beta chains were all obtained from the same sample, sequenced in a study of shared clonotypes between healthy human individuals. Only in-frame clones appear in the TCRdb table, and some are missing; sequencing was by immunoSEQ multiplex PCR. The sample holds some 500,000 clones, about 96% seen once. The sample was naive CD4+ T cells sorted from blood. Indicated subset: CD45RA+ positively selected. Receptors were obtained from a woman under 40 in good health.

The chain carries TRBV4-1 and TRBJ2-2, with 9 bases aligning to TRBD2. V lost 7 bases to trimming and J lost 1 base; unmatched junction nucleotides: 4. The CDR3 loop spans 15 amino acids. Looked up from germline, CDR1 is MGHRA and CDR2 is YSYEKL. In DNA form, the CDR3 reads TGCGCCAGCAAAAGGACTAGCGAGAACACCGGGGAGCTGTTTTTT. Its translation is CASKRTSENTGELFF.

The chain links TRBV29-1 to TRBJ2-3; TRBD1 aligns across 9 bases. The J segment lost 6 bases and the V segment lost 1 base, leaving 14 bases of the junction unmatched. CDR3 length: 17 amino acids. Germline V gene sequence: CDR1 SQVTM, CDR2 ANQGSEA. CDR3 nucleotides: TGCAGCGTTGAAGGTCACCCTGGGACAGGGAGGGTGGATACGCAGTATTTT. Its protein is CSVEGHPGTGRVDTQYF.

The chain joins TRBV27 to TRBJ2-3; D might be TRBD2 (5 bases). Germline CDR1 MNHEY, CDR2 SMNVEV (reference sequence). The CDR3 spans 17 residues. The germline V and J ends were trimmed by 6 bases and 3 bases, with 22 bases remaining between them. CDR3 loop: CASSGGSALLRTDTQYF. Here the CDR3 DNA reads TGTGCCAGCAGCGGAGGATCAGCGCTCCTCCGAACAGATACGCAGTATTTT.

The chain recombines TRBV28 with TRBJ2-5; D is uncertain. The J call could be wrong; TRBJ2-7 is a better fit for the DNA end. Germline assignment: CDR1 MDHEN and CDR2 SYDVKM. The CDR3 length is 15 residues. CDR3 sequence reads: CASSPPGSSSYEQYF. For the CDR3, the DNA is TGTGCCAGCAGTCCCCCCGGAAGTAGCTCCTACGAGCAGTACTTC.

The chain joins TRBV19 to TRBJ2-1; 11 bases line up with TRBD2. Trimming cost V 3 bases and J 6 bases; bases outside gene matches: 16. CDR1 LNHDA and CDR2 SQIVND come from the germline V gene (reference sequence). The CDR3 consists of 19 residues. The CDR3 nucleotides are TGTGCCAGTAGTATCGTCAAAAGAACTAGCGGGAGATCAGGCAATGAGCAGTTCTTC. This sequence encodes CASSIVKRTSGRSGNEQFF.

The chain combines TRBV5-1 with TRBJ2-7; D may be TRBD2 (6 bases). CDR1 SGHRS and CDR2 YFSETQ come from the germline V gene. V was cut by 1 base and J by 1 base, with 12 bases left in between. CDR3 length: 15 amino acids. CDR3 in amino acids: CASSLNGRYSYEQYF. CDR3 coding DNA: TGCGCCAGCAGCTTGAACGGGAGATATTCCTACGAGCAGTACTTC. Supplemented by reference TRBV5-1 and TRBJ2-7, the full variable domain reads KAGVTQTPRYLIKTRGQQVTLSCSPISGHRSVSWYQQTPGQGLQFLFEYFSETQRNKGNFPGRFSGRQFSNSRSEMNVSTLELGDSALYLCASSLNGRYSYEQYFGPGTRLTVT.

V and J are TRBV29-1 and TRBJ2-5, with D perhaps matching TRBD1 (5 bases). CDR1 is SQVTM, CDR2 ANQGSEA, per germline. This CDR3 spans 12 amino acids. V lost 8 bases and J lost 5, with 15 bases in between. The CDR3 loop reads CSIEQVSETQYF. Written as DNA, the CDR3 is TGCAGCATCGAACAGGTCAGCGAGACCCAGTACTTC.

This chain uses TRBV9 with TRBJ2-7; perhaps TRBD1 as D (5 bases). This CDR3 region has 14 residues. Trimming took off 0 bases at V and 3 bases at J, with 10 bases between the two ends. Per the germline V gene, CDR1 is SGDLS and CDR2 is YYNGEE. The CDR3 DNA reads TGTGCCAGCAGCGTAGGGGCAGGGCTCTACGAGCAGTACTTC. Amino acid sequence: CASSVGAGLYEQYF.

This clone occurred once. V and J are TRBV6-1 and TRBJ2-2; the D is unclear. V lost 2 bases to trimming and J lost 10 bases, with 11 bases between them. Germline CDR1 reads MNHNS; CDR2 reads SASEGT. The CDR3 consists of 13 residues. CDR3 sequence (DNA): TGTGCCAGCAGTGAACTGCTTCGCGAGGAGCTGTTTTTT. Residues: CASSELLREELFF.

The J gene is TRBJ2-5, the V gene TRBV5-4; D not resolved. Trimming pared 4 bases from V and 1 base from J, leaving 2 bases between. The CDR3 length is 11 residues. CDR1 SGHNT and CDR2 YYREEE come from the germline V gene (reference sequence). Written as DNA, the CDR3 is TGTGCCAGCAGCGCCCAAGAGACCCAGTACTTC. Its protein product is CASSAQETQYF.

This chain joins TRBV2 and TRBJ2-1; the match to TRBD2 covers 8 bases. The V segment lost 0 bases and the J segment 4 bases; nucleotides outside the gene matches: 8. CDR1 SNHLY and CDR2 FYNNEI come from the germline V gene. The CDR3 spans 17 residues. CDR3 DNA sequence: TGTGCCAGCAGTGAAGCGCTTAGCGGGAAGGTATACAATGAGCAGTTCTTC. Encoded protein: CASSEALSGKVYNEQFF.

V is TRBV7-9 and J is TRBJ2-3; 7 bases align to TRBD2. Germline values: CDR1 SEHNR, CDR2 FQNEAQ (reference sequence). The CDR3 length is 17 residues. The V gene end was trimmed by 0 bases and the J gene end by 4 bases; junction bases not matched to a gene: 10. CDR3 DNA: TGTGCCAGCAGCTTAGCTATGAGGGAGGGAGTTTCAGATACGCAGTATTTT. It codes for CASSLAMREGVSDTQYF.

A few counts support this clone. This rearrangement joins TRBV30 to TRBJ1-5; D is possibly TRBD1 (5 bases). Germline V gene lookup returns CDR1 GTSNPN and CDR2 SVGIG (reference sequence). Between the trimmed V and J ends, which lost 2 bases and 1 base, there was a span of 21 bases. This CDR3 has 18 residues. CDR3 sequence: CAWSPLGRAAVSNQPQHF. The CDR3 DNA follows: TGTGCCTGGAGTCCTCTGGGCAGGGCGGCGGTAAGCAATCAGCCCCAGCATTTT.

This chain joins TRBV6-4 and TRBJ2-6; D possibly matches TRBD1 or TRBD2 (5 bases each). Germline V gene lookup returns CDR1 MRHNA and CDR2 SNTAGT. This CDR3 spans 15 amino acids. V was pared by 10 bases and J by 1 base, with 14 bases between. This chain's CDR3 is CATRGAGSGANVLTF. The CDR3 DNA reads as TGTGCCACCCGAGGGGCAGGGTCTGGGGCCAACGTCCTGACTTTC.

The genes are TRBV29-1 and TRBJ2-3; D remains ambiguous. The length of the CDR3 is 11 residues. Trimming removed 4 bases at V and 5 bases at J, with 7 bases between. Germline lookup yields CDR1 SQVTM and CDR2 ANQGSEA. DNA of the CDR3: TGCAGCGTTGTATCAGTAGATACGCAGTATTTT. Encoded protein: CSVVSVDTQYF.

This clone was observed once. The CDR3: CSVVGLGVSETQYF. DNA for the CDR3: TGCAGCGTTGTGGGGCTCGGGGTATCCGAGACCCAGTACTTC. The chain carries TRBV29-1 and TRBJ2-5; either TRBD1 or TRBD2 may fit D (5 bases each). V was cut by 4 bases and J by 5 bases, with 17 bases left in between. Per germline, CDR1 SQVTM and CDR2 ANQGSEA. CDR3 length equals 14 residues.

This rearrangement joins TRBV18 to TRBJ2-5; TRBD2 agrees at 10 bases. This CDR3 comprises 16 residues. V lost 2 bases and J lost 5; bases outside the gene matches: 8. CDR1 KGHSH and CDR2 LQKENI come from the germline V gene. CDR3 nucleotides: TGTGCCAGCTCACCATCCCTACTAGCGGGATTGGAGACCCAGTACTTC. Translating gives CASSPSLLAGLETQYF.

This chain joins TRBV4-1 and TRBJ2-5; D is ambiguous. V was trimmed by 0 bases and J by 1 base, leaving 12 bases between them. The germline gives CDR1 MGHRA, CDR2 YSYEKL. There are 16 residues in the CDR3. This CDR3 reads CASSQERVRVQETQYF. CDR3 coding DNA: TGCGCCAGCAGCCAAGAAAGGGTACGAGTCCAAGAGACCCAGTACTTC.

The chain recombines TRBV7-3 with TRBJ2-3; TRBD2 agrees at 7 bases. This CDR3 region has 16 residues. The V and J ends lost 1 base and 7 bases, in that order; junction bases with no gene match: 11. CDR1 and CDR2 (germline): SGHTA, FQGTGA. The DNA of the CDR3 is TGTGCCAGCAGCTTAATCGGCGGGAGTTGGGGAAATACGCAGTATTTT. Its translation is CASSLIGGSWGNTQYF. Full variable domain (rest looked up from reference TRBV7-3 and TRBJ2-3): GAGVSQTPSNKVTEKGKYVELRCDPISGHTALYWYRQSLGQGPEFLIYFQGTGAADDSGLPNDRFFAVRPEGSVSTLKIQRTERGDSAVYLCASSLIGGSWGNTQYFGPGTRLTVL.

J is TRBJ1-2 and V is TRBV5-6; perhaps TRBD1 as D (6 bases). There are 15 residues in the CDR3. Germline CDR1 reads SGHDT; CDR2 reads YYEEEE. V lost 4 bases, J lost 2 bases, and 15 bases lay in between. The CDR3 loop reads CASSDEGHTNYGYTF. The DNA for the CDR3 is TGTGCCAGCAGCGACGAGGGACATACCAACTATGGCTACACCTTC.

The chain combines TRBV5-1 with TRBJ2-1; 10 bases agree with TRBD2. The V segment lost 0 bases and the J segment 4 bases; nucleotides outside the gene matches: 4. The length of the CDR3 is 16 residues. Germline V lookup: CDR1 SGHRS, CDR2 YFSETQ. CDR3 region: CASSLGQAGGYNEQFF. In DNA form, the CDR3 reads TGCGCCAGCAGCTTGGGGCAAGCGGGAGGGTACAATGAGCAGTTCTTC.

This clone was detected once. The rearrangement links TRBV7-4 to TRBJ2-7; D is perhaps TRBD1 (5 bases). Germline V lookup: CDR1 SGHVT, CDR2 SQSDAQ. This CDR3 has 15 amino acids. V shed 1 base and J shed 0 bases, with 10 bases lying between them. This CDR3 is CASSLVTAFSYEQYF. As DNA, the CDR3 is TGTGCCAGCAGCTTAGTGACAGCTTTCTCCTACGAGCAGTACTTC.

In the case of this clone: This sample also contains other DNA sequences that code for the same CDR3. The chain has TRBV2 and TRBJ1-3; D ambiguous. V was cut by 2 bases and J by 1 base, with 6 bases left in between. The CDR3 extends over 14 amino acids. Germline loops: CDR1 SNHLY, CDR2 FYNNEI. The CDR3 protein is CASSEQGSGNTIYF. Written as DNA, the CDR3 is TGTGCCAGCAGTGAACAAGGGTCTGGAAACACCATATATTTT.

The chain links TRBV5-8 to TRBJ1-5, with 8 nucleotides matching TRBD1. V lost 0 bases, J lost 7 bases, and 12 bases stayed unmatched. The germline gives CDR1 SGHTS, CDR2 YDEGEE. The CDR3 loop spans 17 amino acids. CDR3 sequence reads: CASSLAIRTGFGQPQHF. The CDR3 DNA sequence: TGTGCCAGCAGCTTGGCAATTCGGACAGGGTTTGGGCAGCCCCAGCATTTT. The full variable domain, with the rest looked up from reference TRBV5-8 and TRBJ1-5, is EAGVTQSPTHLIKTRGQQATLRCSPISGHTSVYWYQQALGLGLQFLLWYDEGEERNRGNFPPRFSGRQFPNYSSELNVNALELEDSALYLCASSLAIRTGFGQPQHFGDGTRLSIL.

V gene TRBV28 combines with J gene TRBJ2-6; D is unclear. Germline CDR1 and CDR2: MDHEN and SYDVKM. V was cut by 0 bases and J by 3 bases, with 6 bases left in between. This CDR3 is 15 amino acids long. The CDR3 coding sequence is TGTGCCAGCAGTTTATGGAAAAATGGGGCCAACGTCCTGACTTTC. Its protein product is CASSLWKNGANVLTF.

The chain is built from TRBV6-5 and TRBJ1-1, with D uncertain. V lost 4 bases and J lost 1, with 7 bases in between. Looked up from germline, CDR1 is MNHEY and CDR2 is SVGAGI. The CDR3 is 13 amino acids. CDR3 bases: TGTGCCAGCAGTTTGTTGTGGAACACTGAAGCTTTCTTT. Protein product: CASSLLWNTEAFF.

V gene TRBV29-1 combines with J gene TRBJ1-4; weak D call: TRBD1 (5 bases). The germline V gene has CDR1 SQVTM and CDR2 ANQGSEA. Trimming removed 7 bases at V and 2 bases at J, with 8 bases between. The CDR3 length is 12 residues. CDR3 sequence: CSAGHTNEKLFF. In nucleotides, the CDR3 is TGCAGCGCTGGACACACTAATGAAAAACTGTTTTTT.

This rearrangement joins TRBV6-4 to TRBJ1-1, with TRBD1 as a possible D gene (5 bases). Deletions cut 8 bases from V and 10 bases from J, with 20 bases between. The CDR3 loop spans 13 amino acids. Per the germline V gene, CDR1 is MRHNA and CDR2 is SNTAGT. CDR3 in amino acids: CASGPQGGMAAFF. In DNA, the CDR3 is TGTGCCAGCGGGCCCCAGGGTGGTATGGCAGCTTTCTTT.

This clone was detected a few times. The chain employs TRBV18 and TRBJ2-2; D is ambiguous. The V and J ends lost 6 bases and 5 bases respectively, with 7 bases between them. This CDR3 has 12 residues. In germline, CDR1 is KGHSH, CDR2 LQKENI. This CDR3 reads CASSLVTGELFF. Written as DNA, the CDR3 is TGTGCCAGCTCTCTAGTGACCGGGGAGCTGTTTTTT. Looking up the rest from reference TRBV18 and TRBJ2-2 gives the full variable domain: NAGVMQNPRHLVRRRGQEARLRCSPMKGHSHVYWYRQLPEEGLKFMVYLQKENIIDESGMPKERFSAEFPKEGPSILRIQQVVRGDSAAYFCASSLVTGELFFGEGSRLTVL.

The chain joins TRBV20-1 to TRBJ2-7; D gene unclear. Germline V CDR1 and CDR2: DFQATT, SNEGSKA (reference sequence). Trimming pared 6 bases from V and 5 bases from J, leaving 8 bases between. The CDR3 covers 10 residues. As DNA, the CDR3 is TGCAGTGCCCGAACGAACGAGCAGTACTTC. This codes for CSARTNEQYF.

This rearrangement joins TRBV5-4 to TRBJ1-1; 7 positions agree with TRBD1. Trimming removed 1 base from V and 4 bases from J; junction bases left unmatched: 4. CDR1 and CDR2 (germline): SGHNT, YYREEE (reference sequence). The CDR3 is 14 residues long. CDR3 in amino acids: CASSLTGDRTEAFF. DNA for the CDR3: TGTGCCAGCAGCTTGACAGGGGATCGCACTGAAGCTTTCTTT.